This record covers a single TCR beta chain. From germline, CDR1 is MGHDK and CDR2 SYGVNS. Deletions cut 8 bases from V and 6 bases from J, with 16 bases between. The length of the CDR3 is 13 residues. Sequenced by immunoSEQ multiplex PCR; TCRdb stores in-frame clones only, minus some. The sample carries about 73,000 clones, about 88% recorded once. The source of the sample is a study of blood T cell repertoires in COVID-19. Sequenced material: peripheral blood. The chain joins TRBV25-1 to TRBJ1-2; tentatively, D is TRBD1 (6 bases). The clonotype was recovered from an elderly man with acute or convalescent COVID-19. The CDR3 protein is CASEPGGLHGYTF. CDR3 coding DNA: TGTGCCAGCGAACCGGGGGGCCTACATGGCTACACCTTC.